A single sample gave rise to the 27 T cell receptor beta chains below, sequenced in a study of T cells in Graves' hyperthyroidism and ophthalmopathy. Template material for amplifying TCR beta CDR3 regions consisted of RNA transcripts. An initial round of RT-PCR targeting the TCR CDR3 relied on the HTBI primer set. TCRdb redid the calling of the multiplex PCR reads with MiXCR, one entry per CDR3 protein. Of some 580,000 distinct CDR3 sequences listed, roughly 16% are singletons. Sequencing input: blood. Receptors were obtained from a woman aged 40-49 years with Graves' ophthalmopathy.

Many counts were recorded for this clonotype. J is TRBJ1-1 and V is TRBV28; D not certain. CDR1 and CDR2 from the germline V gene are MDHEN and SYDVKM. Trimming shortened V by 2 bases and J by 9 bases, and 7 bases separated the two germline ends. The length of the CDR3 is 11 residues. The CDR3 region has the DNA TGTGCCAGCAGTTTAGTTGGAAAAGCTTTCTTT. This sequence encodes CASSLVGKAFF.

This clonotype turned up a few times. The chain employs TRBV5-1 and TRBJ2-5; a possible D gene is TRBD1 (6 bases). The CDR3 contains 14 residues. CDR1 and CDR2 (germline): SGHRS, YFSETQ. Trimming left V 3 bases short and J 5 bases short, with 14 bases between. In DNA, the CDR3 is TGCGCCAGCAGCTGGCAGGGGTCCTGGGAGACCCAGTACTTC. This sequence encodes CASSWQGSWETQYF.

This clonotype has more than one count but fewer than ten. The genes are TRBV6-1 and TRBJ1-4; D is perhaps TRBD1 (6 bases). Germline V gene sequence: CDR1 MNHNS, CDR2 SASEGT. CDR3 length: 14 amino acids. Trimming left V 5 bases short and J 7 bases short, with 14 bases between. This CDR3 is CASSYDRRREKLFF. The CDR3 DNA reads TGTGCCAGCAGTTATGACAGGCGACGTGAAAAACTGTTTTTT.

This clonotype was recorded a few times. V and J are TRBV7-6 and TRBJ2-7; 7 nucleotides align to TRBD2. The length of the CDR3 is 15 residues. CDR1 is SGHVS and CDR2 is FNYEAQ in the germline V gene. V trimming: 5 bases; J trimming: 2 bases; junction bases outside the gene matches: 9. The CDR3 DNA sequence: TGTGCCAGCAGCGCCACACCGGGAGGACCCTACGAGCAGTACTTC. This sequence encodes CASSATPGGPYEQYF.

This clonotype was seen many times. V usage is TRBV28 and J usage is TRBJ1-2; D uncertain. The CDR3 consists of 14 residues. Germline CDR1 MDHEN, CDR2 SYDVKM. Trimming removed 2 bases from V and 4 bases from J, with 11 bases in between. The CDR3 nucleotides are TGTGCCAGCAGTTTAAAGGCCGGTATCTATGGCTACACCTTC. It translates to CASSLKAGIYGYTF.

Only a few counts were recorded for this clonotype. The DNA for the CDR3 is TGTGCCAGCAGTTTCGGCAGGGGATCACCCCTCCACTTT. Residues: CASSFGRGSPLHF. The chain has TRBV12-3 or TRBV12-4 and TRBJ1-6, with a possible D match to TRBD1 (6 bases). The CDR3 runs to 13 residues. Trimming removed 3 bases from V and 10 bases from J, with 10 bases in between.

This sequence joins TRBV5-5 and TRBJ2-1; the D gene is possibly TRBD2 (6 bases). Germline CDR1 SGHKS, CDR2 YYEKEE (reference sequence). There are 14 residues in the CDR3. Deletions cut 2 bases from V and 7 bases from J, with 13 bases between. CDR3 DNA: TGTGCCAGCAGCTTCTTAGGAGGGGTAAATGAGCAGTTCTTC. Its translation is CASSFLGGVNEQFF.

This clonotype was counted ten times or more. The rearrangement links TRBV2 to TRBJ1-4; the D gene is possibly TRBD1 (5 bases). The CDR3 has 14 amino acids. V shed 4 bases and J shed 4 bases, with 10 bases lying between them. In germline, CDR1 is SNHLY, CDR2 FYNNEI. CDR3 DNA sequence: TGTGCCAGCAGTGTGGGGGACTATAATGAAAAACTGTTTTTT. Protein: CASSVGDYNEKLFF.

Many counts were recorded for this clonotype. This rearrangement joins TRBV20-1 to TRBJ2-3; 9 bases align to TRBD2. Looked up from germline, CDR1 is DFQATT and CDR2 is SNEGSKA (reference sequence). V lost 6 bases, J lost 0 bases, and 4 bases stayed unmatched. CDR3 length: 14 residues. The CDR3 region is CSARLADSTDTQYF. The CDR3 DNA follows: TGCAGTGCAAGACTAGCGGACAGCACAGATACGCAGTATTTT.

This clonotype has a count of ten or more. The rearrangement links TRBV20-1 to TRBJ1-1; D gene ambiguous. The V gene's germline CDR1 is DFQATT and CDR2 SNEGSKA (reference sequence). With 4 bases removed from V and 4 bases from J, the gap between germline ends came to 10 bases. The CDR3 covers 12 residues. CDR3 coding DNA: TGCAGTGCTAAAGTGGGGAGCACTGAAGCTTTCTTT. It specifies CSAKVGSTEAFF.

This clonotype was seen ten or more times. The gene calls are TRBV6-1 and TRBJ2-1, with D unclear. The CDR3 is made up of 17 amino acids. Trimming cost V 4 bases and J 10 bases, with 26 bases left between them. Germline V CDR1 and CDR2: MNHNS, SASEGT. The CDR3 DNA is TGTGCCAGCAGTGGGCGAGGTTCGGCGGACCGTTTAGGGGAGCAGTTCTTC. Translation: CASSGRGSADRLGEQFF.

This clonotype was detected many times. The gene calls are TRBV5-1 and TRBJ2-7, with unresolved D. CDR1 and CDR2 from the germline V gene are SGHRS and YFSETQ. Trimming took off 4 bases at V and 2 bases at J, with 7 bases between the two ends. The CDR3 length is 12 residues. The CDR3 sequence: CASSLRPYEQYF. CDR3 nucleotide sequence: TGCGCCAGCAGCCTCCGACCCTACGAGCAGTACTTC. The full variable domain, its missing parts supplied by reference TRBV5-1 and TRBJ2-7, is KAGVTQTPRYLIKTRGQQVTLSCSPISGHRSVSWYQQTPGQGLQFLFEYFSETQRNKGNFPGRFSGRQFSNSRSEMNVSTLELGDSALYLCASSLRPYEQYFGPGTRLTVT.

This clonotype occurred a few times. V gene TRBV20-1 combines with J gene TRBJ2-2; the D gene is possibly TRBD2 (6 bases). V lost 2 bases to trimming and J lost 2 bases, with 12 bases between them. Germline V gene lookup returns CDR1 DFQATT and CDR2 SNEGSKA (reference sequence). This CDR3 spans 15 amino acids. The CDR3 reads CSARYPGTNTGELFF. The CDR3 DNA is TGCAGTGCTAGATACCCCGGGACTAACACCGGGGAGCTGTTTTTT.

The CDR3 is CASSDVGTNEQFF. The CDR3 nucleotides read TGCGCCAGCAGTGACGTAGGTACCAATGAGCAGTTCTTC. The gene calls are TRBV10-2 and TRBJ2-1, with D uncertain. CDR1 WSHSY and CDR2 SAAADI come from the germline V gene. The ends were cut back, 3 bases at V and 6 bases at J, with 9 bases in the middle. The CDR3 length is 13 residues.

This clonotype occurred a few times. The chain employs TRBV27 and TRBJ2-7, with TRBD1 matching over 10 bases. The CDR3 extends over 20 amino acids. Trimming at V came to 5 bases and at J to 9 bases, leaving 28 bases not matched to a gene. The germline gives CDR1 MNHEY, CDR2 SMNVEV (reference sequence). CDR3 bases: TGTGCCAGCAGTATTTTCCCCGGGACAGGGGACCGTACTGGTATCAGGGGGCAGTACTTC. It is translated as CASSIFPGTGDRTGIRGQYF.

There are many counts of this clonotype. The gene calls are TRBV15 and TRBJ2-1; no definite D call. V lost 5 bases and J 7 bases, leaving 15 bases between the germline ends. Germline assignment: CDR1 LNHNV and CDR2 YYDKDF (reference sequence). The CDR3 contains 14 residues. The CDR3 here is CATSFPGFQNEQFF. The DNA of the CDR3 is TGTGCCACCAGCTTCCCGGGTTTCCAAAATGAGCAGTTCTTC.

Regarding this clonotype: A read error may be the cause here, since a much bigger clone is one base away. The chain uses TRBV5-1 and TRBJ2-1, with 9 bases fitting TRBD2. TRBJ2-7 matches the DNA end more closely, so the J call is doubtful. Germline CDR1 and CDR2: SGHRS and YFSETQ. The CDR3 is 15 residues long. The chain's CDR3 is CASSSRLAGYNEQYF. The CDR3 DNA follows: TGTGCCAGCAGCTCCCGGCTAGCGGGATACAATGAGCAGTACTTC.

This clonotype was recorded at least ten times. The chain joins TRBV5-1 to TRBJ2-1; 12 positions agree with TRBD2. V was clipped by 5 bases and J by 5 bases; unmatched bases: 14. The CDR3 spans 18 residues. Germline CDR1 and CDR2: SGHRS and YFSETQ. CDR3 protein: CASSGATSGRPDDNEQFF. CDR3 DNA: TGCGCCAGCAGTGGGGCCACTAGCGGGAGGCCGGATGACAATGAGCAGTTCTTC.

The chain employs TRBV29-1 and TRBJ2-5; D not certain. V was trimmed by 7 bases and J by 5 bases, leaving 8 bases between them. This CDR3 is built from 10 residues. The germline gives CDR1 SQVTM, CDR2 ANQGSEA. CDR3: CSGVGETQYF. CDR3 in DNA: TGCAGCGGTGTTGGGGAGACCCAGTACTTC.

This chain joins TRBV7-9 and TRBJ2-2; 8 bases map to TRBD2. The CDR3 consists of 15 residues. The ends lost 6 bases at V and 4 bases at J; junction bases unmatched: 7. Germline CDR1 and CDR2: SEHNR and FQNEAQ (reference sequence). The CDR3 region is CASREAGVSTGELFF. The CDR3 region has the DNA TGTGCCAGCAGGGAAGCGGGAGTAAGCACCGGGGAGCTGTTTTTT.

This clonotype was seen many times. V usage is TRBV20-1 and J usage is TRBJ1-6; D uncertain. Trimming cost V 3 bases and J 16 bases, with 16 bases left between them. The CDR3 covers 12 residues. Germline CDR1 is DFQATT and CDR2 is SNEGSKA (reference sequence). Here the CDR3 reads CSASTPPGSLHF. The CDR3 DNA sequence: TGCAGTGCTAGTACGCCCCCGGGCTCTCTCCACTTT.

This chain connects TRBV24-1 to TRBJ1-5; D gene unclear. The CDR3 is made up of 14 amino acids. Germline-derived CDR1 and CDR2 are KGHDR and SFDVKD. Trimming stripped 4 bases from V and 3 bases from J, with 9 bases between. The CDR3 loop reads CATSDPGFNQPQHF. The CDR3 DNA reads as TGTGCCACCAGTGACCCGGGTTTCAATCAGCCCCAGCATTTT.

This clonotype has ten or more counts. The chain couples TRBV5-1 to TRBJ1-5; a possible D gene is TRBD1 (5 bases). Trimming pared 2 bases from V and 9 bases from J, leaving 12 bases between. CDR3 length: 13 residues. The V gene's germline CDR1 is SGHRS and CDR2 YFSETQ. CDR3 loop: CASSFDDSGPQHF. The CDR3 nucleotides read TGCGCCAGCAGCTTTGATGACAGCGGGCCCCAGCATTTT.

This clonotype occurred many times. The rearrangement links TRBV12-5 to TRBJ2-7; D gene ambiguous. V lost 5 bases and J lost 1, with 18 bases in between. Germline values: CDR1 LGHNT, CDR2 FRNRAP. The CDR3 contains 16 residues. The CDR3 loop reads CASGPCWVELSYEQYF. CDR3 sequence (DNA): TGTGCTAGTGGTCCCTGTTGGGTGGAACTGTCCTACGAGCAGTACTTC.

To note about this clonotype: A single base separates this from a much larger clone, so it may be a read error. This chain uses TRBV5-8 with TRBJ2-7, with no clear D. CDR1 is SGHTS and CDR2 is YDEGEE in the germline V gene. The CDR3 sequence is 11 residues long. CDR3 in DNA: TGTGCCAGCAGCTTGGTACTCGAGCAGCACTTC. As protein: CASSLVLEQHF.

In its sample, this clonotype was seen a few times. The V gene is TRBV28, the J gene TRBJ1-4; 9 nucleotides agree with TRBD1. The junction had 8 bases not matched to a gene; V was cut back by 5 bases and J by 1 base. The CDR3 consists of 17 residues. Germline CDR1 MDHEN, CDR2 SYDVKM. The CDR3 here is CASSTLTGGGTNEKLFF. In DNA, the CDR3 is TGTGCCAGCAGTACCCTGACAGGGGGGGGAACTAATGAAAAACTGTTTTTT.

This clonotype was recorded once. The chain joins TRBV6-9 to TRBJ1-2; D gene unclear. From germline, CDR1 is MNHGY and CDR2 SVAAGI. This CDR3 comprises 15 residues. V lost 3 bases and J 2 bases, leaving 13 bases between the germline ends. CDR3 residues: CASSYLGRRNYGYTF. As DNA, the CDR3 is TGTGCCAGCAGTTACTTGGGGAGGAGGAACTATGGCTACACCTTC.